The 14 T cell receptor beta chains reported below all come from one sample, sequenced in a study of blood T cell repertoires in COVID-19. Profiling relied on immunoSEQ multiplex PCR, and the TCRdb table lists in-frame clones only, not all of them. The sample yields hundreds of thousands of clones, about 87% seen once. The sample was peripheral blood. These receptors originate from a woman aged 60 to 75 with COVID-19, enrolled during active disease.

The V call is TRBV4-1, the J call TRBJ1-1; the match to TRBD1 covers 7 bases. J was trimmed by 11 bases and V by 4 bases; bases with no gene match: 10. The germline CDR1 and CDR2 sequences are MGHRA and YSYEKL. This CDR3 is 13 amino acids long. CDR3 bases: TGCGCCAGCAGCCTTCTGGACAGGCGGTCGGCTTTCTTT. It specifies CASSLLDRRSAFF.

The J gene is TRBJ2-7, the V gene TRBV9; 7 nucleotides line up with TRBD2. This CDR3 has 16 amino acids. The V and J ends lost 4 bases and 4 bases, in that order; junction bases with no gene match: 14. Germline lookup yields CDR1 SGDLS and CDR2 YYNGEE. CDR3: CASSPYVGRDRYEQYF. The CDR3 DNA sequence: TGTGCCAGCAGCCCCTACGTAGGGAGGGACCGTTACGAGCAGTACTTC.

The chain has TRBV7-6 and TRBJ2-2; 7 bases are shared with TRBD2. This CDR3 region has 15 residues. V gave up 3 bases and J gave up 4 bases; unmatched junction bases: 5. Germline CDR1 reads SGHVS; CDR2 reads FNYEAQ. The CDR3 DNA follows: TGTGCCAGCAGCTTGGAAGCGGGATCCACCGGGGAGCTGTTTTTT. Translating gives CASSLEAGSTGELFF.

The gene calls are TRBV2 and TRBJ2-1; TRBD2 agrees at 10 bases. The CDR3 length is 18 residues. Germline CDR1 and CDR2: SNHLY and FYNNEI. V lost 4 bases, J lost 0 bases, and 9 bases stayed unmatched. Here the CDR3 DNA reads TGTGCCAGCAGTGCGGGTCTAGCGGGGGACAGCTCCTACAATGAGCAGTTCTTC. This encodes CASSAGLAGDSSYNEQFF.

CDR3: CASGHGGAQYF. The CDR3 DNA is TGTGCTAGTGGTCACGGAGGGGCCCAGTACTTC. This chain uses TRBV12-5 with TRBJ2-5; D possibly corresponds to TRBD2 (6 bases). Germline V CDR1 and CDR2: LGHNT, FRNRAP. The V and J ends lost 5 bases and 9 bases respectively, with 10 bases between them. This CDR3 contains 11 residues.

V is TRBV19 and J is TRBJ1-6, with D possibly TRBD1 on 6 matching bases. Germline V CDR1 and CDR2: LNHDA, SQIVND (reference sequence). V shed 7 bases and J shed 3 bases, with 13 bases lying between them. There are 15 residues in the CDR3. CDR3: CASKSGHNYNSPLHF. The CDR3 DNA sequence: TGTGCCAGTAAGTCGGGACACAACTATAATTCACCCCTCCACTTT.

Here the CDR3 DNA reads TGTGCCAGCAGTGATGCCCCGGGTCCTATGAACACTGAAGCTTTCTTT. It yields the protein CASSDAPGPMNTEAFF. The chain uses TRBV2 and TRBJ1-1; D is unresolved. V shed 3 bases and J shed 0 bases, with 14 bases lying between them. This CDR3 is 16 amino acids long. CDR1 is SNHLY, CDR2 FYNNEI, per germline.

The chain links TRBV18 to TRBJ1-2, with TRBD1 matching over 7 bases. From germline, CDR1 is KGHSH and CDR2 LQKENI. V lost 6 bases and J lost 4; bases outside the gene matches: 5. The CDR3 consists of 13 residues. The CDR3 region is CASSEGGLYGYTF. The CDR3 coding sequence is TGTGCCAGCTCCGAAGGGGGCCTCTATGGCTACACCTTC.

This chain connects TRBV2 to TRBJ2-1, with 9 bases fitting TRBD2. Per germline, CDR1 SNHLY and CDR2 FYNNEI. V trimming: 6 bases; J trimming: 1 base; junction bases outside the gene matches: 4. The CDR3 sequence is 15 residues long. CDR3 sequence reads: CASSSSGTSYNEQFF. CDR3 nucleotide sequence: TGTGCCAGCAGCTCTAGCGGGACTTCCTACAATGAGCAGTTCTTC.

The chain combines TRBV15 with TRBJ1-6, with a tentative D call TRBD1 (5 bases). The CDR3 has 15 amino acids. Germline V gene data show CDR1 as LNHNV and CDR2 as YYDKDF (reference sequence). Trimming took off 0 bases at V and 6 bases at J, with 9 bases between the two ends. This chain's CDR3 is CATSRDGGSNSPLHF. The DNA for the CDR3 is TGTGCCACCAGCAGAGATGGGGGGAGTAATTCACCCCTCCACTTT. Filled out from reference TRBV15 and TRBJ1-6, the complete variable domain reads DAMVIQNPRYQVTQFGKPVTLSCSQTLNHNVMYWYQQKSSQAPKLLFHYYDKDFNNEADTPDNFQSRRPNTSFCFLDIRSPGLGDTAMYLCATSRDGGSNSPLHFGNGTRLTVT.

The genes are TRBV28 and TRBJ2-1; 8 nucleotides align to TRBD1. Looked up from germline, CDR1 is MDHEN and CDR2 is SYDVKM. This CDR3 spans 15 amino acids. V lost 3 bases, J lost 8 bases, and 9 bases stayed unmatched. CDR3 nucleotides: TGTGCCAGCAGTTTGTTGTGGGCAGGGGGCCATGAGCAGTTCTTC. Residues: CASSLLWAGGHEQFF. The variable domain in full, completed from reference TRBV28 and TRBJ2-1, reads DVKVTQSSRYLVKRTGEKVFLECVQDMDHENMFWYRQDPGLGLRLIYFSYDVKMKEKGDIPEGYSVSREKKERFSLILESASTNQTSMYLCASSLLWAGGHEQFFGPGTRLTVL.

The chain is built from TRBV4-1 and TRBJ2-5; 9 positions agree with TRBD2. CDR1 is MGHRA and CDR2 is YSYEKL in the germline V gene. J gave up 2 bases and V 0 bases, and 7 bases lay outside the gene matches. This CDR3 has 17 residues. DNA for the CDR3: TGCGCCAGCAGCCAAGATGTGCGGGGGGGCCTTCAAGAGACCCAGTACTTC. Translating it yields CASSQDVRGGLQETQYF.

The chain combines TRBV5-4 with TRBJ1-6, with TRBD1 matching 11 bases. Germline V gives CDR1 SGHNT, CDR2 YYREEE (reference sequence). The junction had 4 bases not matched to a gene; V was cut back by 4 bases and J by 7 bases. CDR3 length: 15 residues. As DNA, the CDR3 is TGTGCCAGCAGCATCGGACAGGGGGCAAATTCACCCCTCCACTTT. Amino acid sequence: CASSIGQGANSPLHF.

The CDR3, as DNA: TGTGCCAGCAGCGTAGTCCAGGGGGCTATAGATGGCTACACCTTC. Its translation is CASSVVQGAIDGYTF. The chain recombines TRBV9 with TRBJ1-2; 8 nucleotides align to TRBD1. The trim removed 0 bases at V and 6 bases at J, leaving 7 bases unmatched. The CDR3 runs to 15 residues. The germline gives CDR1 SGDLS, CDR2 YYNGEE.